A selection of T cell receptor beta chains follows, all from one sample in a study of blood T cell repertoires in COVID-19. The protocol was immunoSEQ multiplex PCR, while the TCRdb copy is restricted to in-frame clones and leaves out a portion. The profile shows a few hundred thousand clones, approximately 90% of them singletons. Sequencing was performed on peripheral blood. These receptors came from a man aged 25-40 years with acute or convalescent COVID-19. CDR3s include the opening cysteine and the closing phenylalanine or tryptophan. The order of the fields is V gene, J gene, CDR3 protein.

v_call: TRBV10-1; j_call: TRBJ2-7; cdr3_aa: CASSDNGYEQYF
v_call: TRBV7-9; j_call: TRBJ1-4; cdr3_aa: CASSLGRSNEKLFF
v_call: TRBV5-1; j_call: TRBJ1-4; cdr3_aa: CASSPQPGGTNEKLFF
v_call: TRBV5-4; j_call: TRBJ2-5; cdr3_aa: CASSVPAGGGETQYF
v_call: TRBV27; j_call: TRBJ1-1; cdr3_aa: CASSPFQGANTEAFF
v_call: TRBV6-5; j_call: TRBJ2-1; cdr3_aa: CATRPGTSANEQFF
v_call: TRBV5-1; j_call: TRBJ2-7; cdr3_aa: CASRPLAGTGGYEQYF
v_call: TRBV6-2/TRBV6-3; j_call: TRBJ2-3; cdr3_aa: CASSLGGGTDTQYF
v_call: TRBV28; j_call: TRBJ1-2; cdr3_aa: CASSLQRGGNYGYTF
v_call: TRBV28; j_call: TRBJ1-1; cdr3_aa: CASSFPGLGEAFF
v_call: TRBV28; j_call: TRBJ2-7; cdr3_aa: CASRTPGRFYEQYF
v_call: TRBV11-2; j_call: TRBJ2-2; cdr3_aa: CASSLWSGGVAGELFF
v_call: TRBV5-4; j_call: TRBJ1-6; cdr3_aa: CASSLGGGGSPLHF
v_call: TRBV19; j_call: TRBJ1-5; cdr3_aa: CASGPTGEFKSNQPQHF
v_call: TRBV19; j_call: TRBJ2-1; cdr3_aa: CASRAREDPYNEQFF
v_call: TRBV18; j_call: TRBJ1-3; cdr3_aa: CASSARTASGNTIYF
v_call: TRBV9; j_call: TRBJ2-7; cdr3_aa: CASSSRTGSNEQYF
v_call: TRBV5-1; j_call: TRBJ2-1; cdr3_aa: CASSKTSAWSNEQFF
v_call: TRBV18; j_call: TRBJ1-1; cdr3_aa: CASSHDRGPVNTEAFF
v_call: TRBV25-1; j_call: TRBJ1-3; cdr3_aa: CASSLNRGSGNTIYF
v_call: TRBV24-1; j_call: TRBJ1-5; cdr3_aa: CATSDRRQGSHNQPQHF
v_call: TRBV11-2; j_call: TRBJ1-6; cdr3_aa: CASSLLAFNSPLHF
v_call: TRBV3-1/TRBV3-2; j_call: TRBJ2-1; cdr3_aa: CASSPGSKASGYNEQFF
v_call: TRBV24-1; j_call: TRBJ2-3; cdr3_aa: CATSDSGLAGADTQYF
v_call: TRBV18; j_call: TRBJ1-4; cdr3_aa: CASSPRILGTGEEKLFF
v_call: TRBV18; j_call: TRBJ2-5; cdr3_aa: CASSLTDRGPGETQYF
v_call: TRBV18; j_call: TRBJ2-1; cdr3_aa: CASSPYRGGDEQFF
v_call: TRBV6-5; j_call: TRBJ1-2; cdr3_aa: CASRGFFRYGYTF
v_call: TRBV3-1/TRBV3-2; j_call: TRBJ1-1; cdr3_aa: CASSSRQGTEAFF
v_call: TRBV28; j_call: TRBJ1-2; cdr3_aa: CASSSTDSEYYGYTF
v_call: TRBV5-1; j_call: TRBJ1-1; cdr3_aa: CASSPQGVGNTEAFF
v_call: TRBV5-1; j_call: TRBJ1-4; cdr3_aa: CASRGQGGGEKLFF
v_call: TRBV5-6; j_call: TRBJ1-4; cdr3_aa: CASSAGLSNEKLFF
v_call: TRBV27; j_call: TRBJ2-7; cdr3_aa: CASSLSWGAYEQYF
v_call: TRBV7-9; j_call: TRBJ1-1; cdr3_aa: CASSPPQGRNTEAFF
v_call: TRBV6-5; j_call: TRBJ1-2; cdr3_aa: CASCSSPLLYGYTF
v_call: TRBV10-3; j_call: TRBJ1-4; cdr3_aa: CAISEPQGGREKLFF
v_call: TRBV5-1; j_call: TRBJ1-2; cdr3_aa: CASSLGIQGAVYGYTF
v_call: TRBV15; j_call: TRBJ2-2; cdr3_aa: CATSRELRAGLSGELFF